These 22 T cell receptor beta chains share one sample of origin, sequenced in a study of blood T cell repertoires in COVID-19. Produced via immunoSEQ multiplex PCR; TCRdb's table is partial and in-frame only. The data hold fewer than 300,000 clones, with almost 85% observed a single time. Source material: peripheral blood. These receptors came from a man aged 45-65 years with active or convalescent COVID-19.

The chain recombines TRBV19 with TRBJ2-1, with 10 bases aligning to TRBD2. This CDR3 spans 16 amino acids. V lost 3 bases to trimming and J lost 5 bases; unmatched junction nucleotides: 7. Per the germline V gene, CDR1 is LNHDA and CDR2 is SQIVND (reference sequence). In DNA, the CDR3 is TGTGCCAGTAGTATCCCCCGACTAGCGGGCCACAATGAGCAGTTCTTC. Amino acids: CASSIPRLAGHNEQFF.

V usage is TRBV7-8 and J usage is TRBJ1-1, with D maybe TRBD1 (5 bases). Germline V CDR1 and CDR2: SGHVS, FQNEAQ. V was cut by 5 bases and J by 1 base, with 11 bases left in between. This CDR3 has 14 residues. CDR3 sequence: CASSPGGRNTEAFF. CDR3 DNA sequence: TGTGCCAGCAGCCCCGGGGGTAGGAACACTGAAGCTTTCTTT.

This chain joins TRBV7-9 and TRBJ1-4, with D unclear. CDR3 length equals 19 residues. The germline V and J ends were trimmed by 0 bases and 0 bases, with 17 bases remaining between them. From germline, CDR1 is SEHNR and CDR2 FQNEAQ (reference sequence). DNA of the CDR3: TGTGCCAGCAGCTTAGCCGTCCCCTTTGGCCGGGCAACTAATGAAAAACTGTTTTTT. It codes for CASSLAVPFGRATNEKLFF.

The chain is built from TRBV19 and TRBJ2-1; D is unresolved. The V gene lost 5 bases and the J gene lost 7 bases, with 12 bases spanning the gap. Germline CDR1 LNHDA, CDR2 SQIVND (reference sequence). CDR3 length equals 13 residues. CDR3 region: CASSFPSRNEQFF. The CDR3 bases are TGTGCCAGTAGTTTTCCATCTAGAAATGAGCAGTTCTTC.

V is TRBV30 and J is TRBJ1-1; no reliable D call. The germline V gene has CDR1 GTSNPN and CDR2 SVGIG (reference sequence). V lost 0 bases, J lost 7 bases, and 9 bases lay in between. The CDR3 consists of 12 residues. The CDR3 is CAWSVETSEAFF. As DNA, the CDR3 is TGTGCCTGGAGTGTAGAGACTAGTGAAGCTTTCTTT.

This clone showed up just a few times. The chain carries TRBV7-9 and TRBJ1-2; D possibly corresponds to TRBD1 (5 bases). V was shortened by 5 bases and J by 5 bases, with 12 bases between the two germline ends. From germline, CDR1 is SEHNR and CDR2 FQNEAQ (reference sequence). This CDR3 spans 13 amino acids. The CDR3 protein is CASSGDGGYGYTF. CDR3 sequence (DNA): TGTGCCAGCAGCGGGGATGGGGGGTATGGCTACACCTTC.

This clone came up once. This chain uses TRBV19 with TRBJ1-5, with TRBD1 matching 10 bases. Germline lookup yields CDR1 LNHDA and CDR2 SQIVND (reference sequence). The CDR3 has 15 amino acids. V shed 4 bases, J shed 5 bases, and the junction held 5 bases outside the gene matches. CDR3: CASSKRDRGDQPQHF. As DNA, the CDR3 is TGTGCCAGTAGTAAGCGGGACAGGGGAGATCAGCCCCAGCATTTT. Drawing the rest from reference TRBV19 and TRBJ1-5, the complete variable domain is DGGITQSPKYLFRKEGQNVTLSCEQNLNHDAMYWYRQDPGQGLRLIYYSQIVNDFQKGDIAEGYSVSREKKESFPLTVTSAQKNPTAFYLCASSKRDRGDQPQHFGDGTRLSIL.

The chain combines TRBV5-1 with TRBJ2-7, with 9 bases identical to TRBD1. Germline CDR1 and CDR2: SGHRS and YFSETQ. The CDR3 covers 13 residues. With V trimmed by 4 bases and J by 7 bases, 6 bases remained unmatched. The CDR3, as DNA: TGCGCCAGCAGCAGGACAGGGGACGGGGAGCAGTACTTC. Translated: CASSRTGDGEQYF.

This clone came up a few times. This chain uses TRBV4-1 with TRBJ1-5; the D is unclear. The CDR3 has 16 residues. V lost 0 bases and J lost 3, with 12 bases in between. CDR1 is MGHRA and CDR2 is YSYEKL in the germline V gene. The CDR3 protein is CASSQDRSQVNQPQHF. Written as DNA, the CDR3 is TGCGCCAGCAGCCAAGATCGAAGTCAGGTCAATCAGCCCCAGCATTTT.

This chain joins TRBV6-5 and TRBJ2-7, with TRBD1 identical over 7 bases. CDR1 and CDR2 (germline): MNHEY, SVGAGI. The CDR3 sequence is 13 residues long. Losses at the gene ends were 10 bases for V and 3 bases for J; bases not matched to a gene: 9. The CDR3 reads CATRRAGGYEQYF. The CDR3 nucleotides read TGTGCCACCCGGCGGGCAGGGGGCTACGAGCAGTACTTC.

The V and J genes are TRBV24-1 and TRBJ2-1; 8 positions agree with TRBD2. This CDR3 is built from 15 residues. The V gene end was trimmed by 3 bases and the J gene end by 10 bases; junction bases not matched to a gene: 10. Germline CDR1 KGHDR, CDR2 SFDVKD. The CDR3 loop reads CATSDSRLAGSEQFF. CDR3 bases: TGTGCCACCAGTGATAGTAGATTAGCGGGGTCCGAGCAGTTCTTC.

This clone was seen a few times. The rearrangement joins TRBV3-1 (or the pseudogene TRBV3-2) to TRBJ2-7, with 10 bases fitting TRBD1. CDR1 is LGHDT and CDR2 is YNNKEL in the germline V gene (reference sequence). This CDR3 has 16 amino acids. V trimming: 5 bases; J trimming: 13 bases; junction bases outside the gene matches: 20. CDR3 sequence reads: CASSVTPGQGMRGFYF. CDR3 nucleotides: TGTGCCAGCAGCGTGACCCCGGGACAGGGGATGAGGGGATTTTACTTC.

The V call is TRBV5-8, the J call TRBJ1-5; perhaps TRBD1 as D (6 bases). Trimming removed 3 bases from V and 5 bases from J, with 15 bases in between. This CDR3 contains 15 residues. The V gene's germline CDR1 is SGHTS and CDR2 YDEGEE. In DNA, the CDR3 is TGTGCCAGCAGCTGGGAGGGGGGTACCCATCAGCCCCAGCATTTT. It specifies CASSWEGGTHQPQHF.

About this clone itself: In the same sample, other DNA sequences code for this CDR3. The rearrangement joins TRBV11-3 to TRBJ2-2, with 7 bases matching TRBD1. Germline V gene data show CDR1 as SGHNT and CDR2 as YENEEA. J lost 5 bases, V lost 3 bases, and 0 bases had no gene match. This CDR3 has 13 amino acids. CDR3 bases: TGTGCCAGCAGCTTGACAGGGACCGGGGAGCTGTTTTTT. Protein product: CASSLTGTGELFF.

J is TRBJ1-1 and V is TRBV6-6; a weak D match, TRBD1 (5 bases). Germline V CDR1 and CDR2: MNHNY, SVGAGI (reference sequence). The length of the CDR3 is 13 residues. V was pared by 5 bases and J by 4 bases, with 11 bases between. The CDR3 reads CASSPTGVTEAFF. CDR3 sequence (DNA): TGTGCCAGCAGTCCCACGGGGGTCACTGAAGCTTTCTTT.

This clone appeared once. This chain uses TRBV11-2 with TRBJ2-1, with D maybe TRBD2 (6 bases). The CDR3 runs 12 residues. Germline CDR1 SGHAT, CDR2 FQNNGV. The germline V and J ends were trimmed by 6 bases and 12 bases, with 15 bases remaining between them. In DNA, the CDR3 is TGTGCCAGCAGTTCACCCTGGGGAGGGCAGTTCTTC. Translation gives CASSSPWGGQFF.

In this sample, this clone turned up once. The J gene is TRBJ2-1, the V gene TRBV11-2, with TRBD2 matching over 16 bases. From germline, CDR1 is SGHAT and CDR2 FQNNGV. Trimming cost V 0 bases and J 10 bases; bases outside gene matches: 6. This CDR3 has 17 amino acids. The CDR3 is CASSLEGLAGGPWEQFF. The CDR3 DNA reads TGTGCCAGCAGCTTAGAGGGACTAGCGGGAGGGCCATGGGAGCAGTTCTTC.

The rearrangement uses TRBV9 and TRBJ2-7, with 7 bases matching TRBD1. This CDR3 region has 15 residues. The J segment lost 0 bases and the V segment lost 4 bases, leaving 7 bases of the junction unmatched. Per the germline V gene, CDR1 is SGDLS and CDR2 is YYNGEE. CDR3 loop: CASSLGQSPSYEQYF. DNA of the CDR3: TGTGCCAGCAGCTTGGGACAGTCTCCCTCCTACGAGCAGTACTTC.

This clone has only one observation. J is TRBJ2-7 and V is TRBV5-1; tentative D call: TRBD2 (6 bases). CDR1 and CDR2 from the germline V gene are SGHRS and YFSETQ. V lost 0 bases and J lost 6, with 10 bases in between. This CDR3 contains 13 residues. The CDR3 loop is CASSLAAGREQYF. CDR3 bases: TGCGCCAGCAGCTTGGCTGCGGGGCGCGAGCAGTACTTC.

In its sample, this clone was seen once. V usage is TRBV28 and J usage is TRBJ1-5; no clear D gene. Germline V gives CDR1 MDHEN, CDR2 SYDVKM. V was pared by 7 bases and J by 0 bases, with 16 bases between. CDR3 length: 16 residues. The CDR3 DNA reads TGTGCCAGCATTCCTCGGGAGTGGTCTAGCAATCAGCCCCAGCATTTT. Its translation is CASIPREWSSNQPQHF.

This chain connects TRBV6-1 to TRBJ1-2, with no clear D. Germline V gene sequence: CDR1 MNHNS, CDR2 SASEGT. CDR3 length: 13 amino acids. V shed 2 bases and J shed 7 bases, with 11 bases lying between them. DNA for the CDR3: TGTGCCAGCAGTGAAATAAAATACGGTGGCTACACCTTC. This sequence encodes CASSEIKYGGYTF.

This clone was counted once. The J gene is TRBJ1-2, the V gene TRBV30; D is unresolved. Between the trimmed V and J ends, which lost 7 bases and 2 bases, there was a span of 8 bases. There are 11 residues in the CDR3. The V gene's germline CDR1 is GTSNPN and CDR2 SVGIG (reference sequence). The CDR3 DNA reads TGTGCCTTTCGCGGGAACTATGGCTACACCTTC. Translation gives CAFRGNYGYTF.